One T cell receptor beta chain is described in this entry. Its antigen is not known. Per the germline V gene, CDR1 is GTSNPN and CDR2 is SVGIG (reference sequence). V lost 6 bases, J lost 7 bases, and 15 bases lay in between. This CDR3 has 12 amino acids. The method was immunoSEQ multiplex PCR; TCRdb's version includes in-frame clones alone and lacks a portion of them. The table lists 2,000 to 2,500 clones, 20% to 25% of them singletons. This entry belongs to a study of T cells in localized non-small cell lung cancer. General study points: Owing to sequencing of a solitary tumor region, heterogeneity cannot be discounted. The study detected a median about 60 of the top 100 tumor clones in adjacent lung. Compared with tumor, uninvolved adjacent lung displayed greater T cell clonality, ranking highest overall. Longer overall survival associated with higher blood T cell density; shorter survival with higher adjacent-lung clonality.

The receptor's source is a woman aged 40 to 75 with stage I squamous cell lung carcinoma. The source was lung tumor tissue, collected before any cancer treatment. The chain uses TRBV30 and TRBJ1-2; D is perhaps TRBD1 (5 bases). CDR3 in DNA: TGTGCCTGTCCTGCGGGGGAGGGTGGCTACACCTTC. This codes for CACPAGEGGYTF.